Listed below are T cell receptor beta chains from one sample, sequenced in a study of T cells in Graves' hyperthyroidism and ophthalmopathy. TCRdb used MiXCR to reprocess the multiplex PCR reads, holding one entry per CDR3 protein. The data contain hundreds of thousands of distinct CDR3 sequences, about 45% of them singletons. The sequenced sample consisted of peripheral blood or thyroid tissue (not recorded which). These TCRs come from an adult man with Graves' disease, either hyperthyroidism or ophthalmopathy (not recorded which). CDR3s include the opening cysteine and the closing phenylalanine or tryptophan. D genes are given only for firm matches. A row's size may be missing; if present it is once, few, many or a size class.

J | size | V | D | DNA | CDR3
TRBJ1-3 | . | TRBV7-9 | TRBD1 | TGTGCCAGCAGTGACGGGACAGGGGGCGAGGGAAACACCATATATTTT | CASSDGTGGEGNTIYF
TRBJ2-7 | . | TRBV5-5 | . | TGTGCCAGCAGCCTAGTTCCGGACGGGTCCTCCTACGAGCAGTACTTC | CASSLVPDGSSYEQYF
TRBJ2-7 | . | TRBV28 | TRBD2 | TGTGCCAGCAGTTTTCCTAGCGGAGCCTTTTACGAGCAGTACTTC | CASSFPSGAFYEQYF
TRBJ2-5 | . | TRBV2 | . | TGTGCCAGCAGTGAAGGGGGATGGGGGGCCCAGTACTTC | CASSEGGWGAQYF
TRBJ1-2 | . | TRBV29-1 | . | TGTAGCGTTGAAGAAGTAGGGGATGGCTACACCTTC | CSVEEVGDGYTF
TRBJ1-1 | . | TRBV19 | TRBD1 | TGTGCCAGTAGTTTCTCCGGGACAGGGTATGAGGGGAACACTGAAGCTTTCTTT | CASSFSGTGYEGNTEAFF
TRBJ1-1 | . | TRBV7-9 | . | TGTGCCAGCAGTCATCCGAGGAAGGAGCTAGACTTTGGGAGAGCTTTCTTT | CASSHPRKELDFGRAFF
TRBJ1-5 | . | TRBV20-1 | . | TGCAGTGATGGAGTTAGTAGCAATCAGCCCCAGCATTTT | CSDGVSSNQPQHF
TRBJ2-7 | . | TRBV5-1 | . | TGCGCCAGCAGCCTCTCCCCGGGACGGAAGACCTACGAGCAGTACTTC | CASSLSPGRKTYEQYF
TRBJ2-5 | many | TRBV24-1 | . | TGTGCCACCAGTGCCCCGACTAGTTCTGAGACCCAGTACTTC | CATSAPTSSETQYF
TRBJ1-1 | few | TRBV9 | TRBD1 | TGTGCCAGCACCCTAGGGCCAGGGGGCACTGAAGCTTTCTTT | CASTLGPGGTEAFF
TRBJ2-5 | few | TRBV6-5 | . | TGTGCCAGCAGTTACGGGGCAGGGGCGCAAGAGACCCAGTACTTC | CASSYGAGAQETQYF
TRBJ2-5 | many | TRBV29-1 | TRBD2 | TGCAGCGTGGACGGGACTAGAAAAGAGACCCAGTACTTC | CSVDGTRKETQYF
TRBJ1-1 | few | TRBV12-3/TRBV12-4 | TRBD1 | TGTGCCAGCAGTTACTCCCCTAACAGGGGGCAAGCTTTCTTT | CASSYSPNRGQAFF
TRBJ1-6 | few | TRBV4-2 | . | TGTGCCAGCAGCCAAGAGCGCTCCTATAATTCACCCCTCCACTTT | CASSQERSYNSPLHF
TRBJ1-1 | . | TRBV9 | TRBD1 | TGTGCCAGCAGTGAACCCCAATTGGACAGGGGTGAAGCTTTCTTT | CASSEPQLDRGEAFF
TRBJ1-4 | . | TRBV7-2 | TRBD1 | TGTGCCAGCAGCTTATTGGGACAGGGGACTAATGAAAAACTGTTTTTT | CASSLLGQGTNEKLFF
TRBJ1-4 | many | TRBV29-1 | TRBD1 | TGCAGCGTTCGACAGGGGTTGAGGGAAAAACTGTTTTTT | CSVRQGLREKLFF
TRBJ1-4 | . | TRBV20-1 | . | TGCAGTGCTAGAGATAATGAAAAACTGTTTTTT | CSARDNEKLFF
TRBJ1-2 | few | TRBV7-9 | . | TGTGCCAGCAGCTTAGTAGTAGGCAAAAACTATGGCTACACCTTC | CASSLVVGKNYGYTF
TRBJ2-5 | many | TRBV24-1 | TRBD1 | TGTGCCACCAGTGACCCGGACAGGGGGTACCAAGAGACCCAGTACTTC | CATSDPDRGYQETQYF
TRBJ1-2 | few | TRBV6-5 | . | TGTGCCAGCACCACAGGAAGGGGAAGCTACACCTTC | CASTTGRGSYTF
TRBJ1-1 | . | TRBV19 | TRBD1 | TGTGCCAGTAGTATAAGGGGGACAGGGGGCCGATACACTGAAGCTTTCTTT | CASSIRGTGGRYTEAFF
TRBJ1-5 | few | TRBV2 | TRBD1 | TGTGCCAGCAGTAATGGACAGGGGCGATATCAGCCCCAGCATTTT | CASSNGQGRYQPQHF
TRBJ1-3 | few | TRBV4-1 | . | TGCGCCAGCAGCCAAGAGGGGACGACAGTTGGAAACACCATATATTTT | CASSQEGTTVGNTIYF
TRBJ2-7 | few | TRBV10-3 | TRBD1 | TGTGCCATCAGTGAGTCGGACAGGGCGGGCCACGAGCAGTACTTC | CAISESDRAGHEQYF
TRBJ1-2 | many | TRBV5-1 | . | TGCGCCAGCAGCGAGCGAAGTAACTATGGCTACACCTTC | CASSERSNYGYTF
TRBJ1-4 | few | TRBV9 | . | TGTGCCAGCAGCCTCCACCCACACGAAAAACTGTTTTTT | CASSLHPHEKLFF
TRBJ2-5 | . | TRBV7-8 | TRBD2 | TGTGCCAGCAGCGGCAGACTAGCGGGAGCAGAGACCCAGTACTTC | CASSGRLAGAETQYF
TRBJ2-2 | few | TRBV7-8 | . | TGTGCCAGCAGCTCCCCCCTCCGGAACACCGGGGAGCTGTTTTTT | CASSSPLRNTGELFF
TRBJ1-2 | . | TRBV14 | TRBD1 | TGTGCCAGCAGCCAAATCGGGACAGAATACTATGGCTACACCTTC | CASSQIGTEYYGYTF
TRBJ1-5 | few | TRBV20-1 | . | TGCAGTGCTAGTAGTACAGGGTATAGCAATCAGCCCCAGCATTTT | CSASSTGYSNQPQHF
TRBJ1-2 | . | TRBV2 | TRBD1 | TGTGCCAGCTCGGGACAGGGGGATATCTATGGCTACACCTTC | CASSGQGDIYGYTF
TRBJ2-5 | . | TRBV10-3 | TRBD2 | TGTGCCAGCAGTTACCCAGCGGGGGGCCAAGAGACCCAGTACTTC | CASSYPAGGQETQYF
TRBJ2-6 | . | TRBV11-2 | TRBD1 | TGTGCCAGCAGCCCCCGGACAGGGCCCCTCTCTGGGGCCAACGTCCTGACTTTC | CASSPRTGPLSGANVLTF
TRBJ1-6 | few | TRBV6-6 | TRBD1 | TGTGCCAGCAGTGGCTCCGGGACAGGGGGCCTGTCCTATAATTCACCCCTCCACTTT | CASSGSGTGGLSYNSPLHF
TRBJ1-5 | . | TRBV15 | . | TGTGTGGGTGGGGGTTACGATAGCAATCAGCTCCAGCATTTT | CVGGGYDSNQLQHF
TRBJ1-4 | . | TRBV29-1 | . | TGCAGCGGTGGGGGGGGGCCCAACAATGAAAAACTGTTTTTT | CSGGGGPNNEKLFF
TRBJ1-5 | . | TRBV7-2 | TRBD1 | TGTGCCAGCAGTCCCGGACAGGCCAATGGCCCCCAGCATTTT | CASSPGQANGPQHF
TRBJ1-2 | . | TRBV2 | TRBD1 | TGTGCCAGCAGGCTGGACAGGGGAGGCTATGGCTACACCTTC | CASRLDRGGYGYTF
TRBJ1-5 | many | TRBV7-6 | . | TGTGCCAGCAGCTCGACGACGGATCAGCCCCAGCATTTT | CASSSTTDQPQHF
TRBJ1-2 | many | TRBV29-1 | . | TGCAGCATTTGGGGATCGGACTATGGCTACACCTTC | CSIWGSDYGYTF
TRBJ1-3 | many | TRBV7-9 | . | TGTGCCTTTTGGTCCTCTGGAAACACCATATATTTT | CAFWSSGNTIYF
TRBJ1-2 | . | TRBV7-2 | . | TGTGCCAGCAGACATCAGGCCCTCAGGCAAACGGGAGGCTACACCTTC | CASRHQALRQTGGYTF
TRBJ2-5 | many | TRBV7-3 | . | TGTGCCAGCAGCTTCCCCGGGACACCGGAAGAGACCCAGTACTTC | CASSFPGTPEETQYF